One TCR beta chain is described in this entry. Germline trimming cut 5 bases from V and 6 bases from J; bases unmatched to any gene: 10. The germline gives CDR1 SGDLS, CDR2 YYNGEE. The CDR3 sequence is 15 residues long. One entry per CDR3 protein results from TCRdb running MiXCR on the 5' RACE reads. The table has about 270,000 distinct CDR3 sequences, 15% to 20% seen once. This record belongs to a study of T-cell memory formation after mild COVID-19. The sample taken for sequencing was PBMCs or a T cell subset sorted from them (not recorded which). V is TRBV9 and J is TRBJ1-4; 7 bases align to TRBD1. The sequence came from a man younger than 35 who had mild COVID-19 (a few samples of this study predate the infection). Cell type and time point are not known. The chain's CDR3 is CASRATGALDEKLFF. CDR3 nucleotide sequence: TGTGCCAGCAGAGCAACAGGGGCTCTCGATGAAAAACTGTTTTTT.